The source of this TCR beta chain is a study of blood T cell repertoires in COVID-19. Looking at the study overall: PBMCs, B-cell-depleted T cells, or T cells were the source of the cDNA or gDNA that made up the material.

Per the original methods: Cell counts per sample came from amplifying reference gene primers. Here immunoSEQ multiplex PCR was the method, and the copy in TCRdb shows in-frame clones only, minus some. The V and J calls and clone size come from that table; D and trimming were worked out from the DNA. Of approximately 250,000 clones listed, roughly 85% were seen once; the top ten hold 9.1%. V was pared by 8 bases and J by 2 bases, with 5 bases of the junction left unmatched. The CDR3 runs 13 residues. CDR1 and CDR2 (germline): MDHEN, SYDVKM. In assigning cohorts, the study relied on participant-reported clinical history.

Sequenced material: PBMCs or T cells enriched from blood (not recorded which). The clonotype was recovered from a woman between 45 and 65 years old with acute COVID-19. The chain combines TRBV28 with TRBJ1-1, with 7 bases fitting TRBD1. As DNA, the CDR3 is TGTGCCAGCTTGACAGGGCTCAACACTGAAGCTTTCTTT. It yields the protein CASLTGLNTEAFF.